The 20 T cell receptor beta chains below all came from one sample that was sequenced in a study of tumor and adjacent non-tumor tissue in lung cancer. TCRbeta libraries were built with three rounds of nested PCR, modified from ARM-PCR. In TCRdb, the multiplex PCR reads were re-called with MiXCR into one record per CDR3 protein. The sample yields 200,000 or so distinct CDR3 sequences, 71% seen once. This sample's RNA came from whole unsorted tissue. The sample was lung tumor tissue. The origin of the receptors is a man aged 60-69 years with non-small cell lung cancer.

On this clonotype: Lacking the conserved final phenylalanine or tryptophan, this CDR3 likely reflects a read error. The chain joins TRBV4-2 to TRBJ2-7; D is undetermined. This CDR3 spans 16 amino acids. Per germline, CDR1 LGHNA and CDR2 YNFKEQ. Trimming cost V 0 bases and J 6 bases, with 18 bases left between them. This chain's CDR3 is CASSQDLARYHLEQYI. The DNA for the CDR3 is TGTGCCAGCAGCCAAGATTTGGCTAGATATCATCTCGAGCAGTACATC.

On this clonotype: A much larger clone lies a single base off, so this may be a read error. The genes are TRBV4-2 and TRBJ1-2; D unresolved. The length of the CDR3 is 11 residues. CDR1 is LGHNA, CDR2 YNFKEQ, per germline. The CDR3 region is CDSSQGHGYTF. CDR3 in DNA: TGTGACAGCAGCCAAGGTCATGGCTACACCTTC.

About this clonotype itself: Being one base from a much bigger clone, this may be a read error. The rearrangement joins TRBV6-5 to TRBJ2-6; 8 bases are shared with TRBD1. This CDR3 has 18 amino acids. Germline lookup yields CDR1 MNHEY and CDR2 SVGAGI. The J segment lost 4 bases and the V segment lost 5 bases, leaving 13 bases of the junction unmatched. The CDR3 DNA follows: TGTGCCAGCAGTCCGGCTCTGAACAGGGGGTTCGGGGCCAACGTCCTGACTTTC. This sequence encodes CASSPALNRGFGANVLTF.

Of note for this clonotype: Compared with germline, one end of the junction differs, possibly owing to a read error. The DNA of the CDR3 is TGTGCCAGCAGCGAATCGTCAGCCAATAATTCACTCCTCCACTTT. Translated, it gives CASSESSANNSLLHF. The chain carries TRBV5-6 and TRBJ1-6, with D hard to call. Germline lookup yields CDR1 SGHDT and CDR2 YYEEEE. The CDR3 loop spans 15 amino acids.

Concerning this clonotype: Since the CDR3 does not end with the conserved phenylalanine or tryptophan, this likely comes from a read error. The V call is TRBV11-3, the J call TRBJ1-1; weak D call: TRBD1 (5 bases). The length of the CDR3 is 14 residues. Trimming left V 4 bases short and J 9 bases short, with 18 bases between. Germline CDR1 reads SGHNT; CDR2 reads YENEEA. The CDR3 here is CASSSEGRWSKAFY. The CDR3 DNA sequence: TGTGCCAGCAGCTCCGAGGGGAGGTGGTCTAAAGCTTTCTAT.

A remark on this clonotype: This could be a read error, since a much larger clone is one nucleotide away. The CDR3 is CASQRGTGTYEQYF. CDR3 DNA: TGTGCCAGCCAGCGTGGGACAGGCACCTACGAGCAGTACTTC. The V gene is TRBV6-5, the J gene TRBJ2-7; TRBD1 aligns across 8 bases. The CDR3 consists of 14 residues. The V gene end was trimmed by 8 bases and the J gene end by 2 bases; junction bases not matched to a gene: 8. Germline CDR1 MNHEY, CDR2 SVGAGI.

Worth noting for this clonotype: A clone one base away is much larger, so this may be a read error. The rearrangement links TRBV20-1 to TRBJ1-5; 7 bases map to TRBD1. Unmatched junction bases numbered 7, after V lost 0 bases and J lost 8 bases. The germline gives CDR1 DFQATT, CDR2 SNEGSKA (reference sequence). This CDR3 region has 14 residues. The CDR3 DNA follows: TGCAGTGCTAGAGAAGGGGGCGCGGGCGAGCCCCAGCATTTT. As protein: CSAREGGAGEPQHF.

The J gene is TRBJ2-1, the V gene TRBV6-2 or TRBV6-3; 9 bases fit TRBD2. Germline-derived CDR1 and CDR2 are MNHEY and SVGEGT. The CDR3 totals 16 residues. V lost 2 bases, J lost 1 base, and 3 bases stayed unmatched. The CDR3 bases are TGTGCCAGCAGTTACCTGGCGGGAGGGTCCTACAATGAGCAGTTCTTC. This sequence encodes CASSYLAGGSYNEQFF.

Regarding this clonotype: Germline and junction disagree at one end, which may indicate a read error. V is TRBV20-1 and J is TRBJ2-5; D not resolved. Per germline, CDR1 DFQATT and CDR2 SNEGSKA (reference sequence). The CDR3 loop spans 12 amino acids. This chain's CDR3 is CSANSCRETQHF. In nucleotides, the CDR3 is TGCAGTGCTAACAGCTGCAGAGAGACCCAGCACTTC.

This clonotype has a handful of counts. The V call is TRBV5-6, the J call TRBJ1-5; unclear D gene. Germline V lookup: CDR1 SGHDT, CDR2 YYEEEE. Trimming stripped 1 base from V and 4 bases from J, with 9 bases between. There are 14 residues in the CDR3. As DNA, the CDR3 is TGTGCCAGCAGCTTGTTAACTGCGAATCAGCCCCAGCATTTT. This translates into CASSLLTANQPQHF.

This clonotype turned up a few times. This may be a read error: a much more frequent sequence differs by one nucleotide. The chain links TRBV6-6 to TRBJ2-7, with TRBD1 matching 9 bases. In germline, CDR1 is MNHNY, CDR2 SVGAGI (reference sequence). The CDR3 runs 12 residues. The CDR3 coding sequence is TGTGCCAGCATTTACGACAGGGGGAAGCAGTACTTC. Amino acid sequence: CASIYDRGKQYF.

The chain links TRBV28 to TRBJ2-7, with D possibly matching TRBD2 (6 bases). Germline V gene lookup returns CDR1 MDHEN and CDR2 SYDVKM. The CDR3 is 14 residues long. V was shortened by 6 bases and J by 11 bases, with 23 bases between the two germline ends. The CDR3 is CASRATSSAGEEYF. DNA of the CDR3: TGTGCCAGCAGGGCAACTAGCTCGGCCGGGGAGGAGTACTTC.

For the CDR3, the DNA is TGCAGTGCTAGGTCTAGCGAGAGTAAGGGCCTGAATGAGCAGTTCTTC. Amino acids: CSARSSESKGLNEQFF. V usage is TRBV20-1 and J usage is TRBJ2-1; D is possibly TRBD2 (6 bases). CDR1 and CDR2 from the germline V gene are DFQATT and SNEGSKA (reference sequence). The CDR3 runs to 16 residues. Trimming shortened V by 3 bases and J by 7 bases, and 22 bases separated the two germline ends.

Note on this clonotype: A junction boundary mismatches the germline segment, possibly from a read error. This sequence joins TRBV29-1 and TRBJ2-3, with 12 nucleotides matching TRBD1. Germline V gives CDR1 SQVTM, CDR2 ANQGSEA. There are 19 residues in the CDR3. The CDR3 DNA follows: TGCAGCGTTGAGGGACAGGGGGCGCCCAGCGCCCCCCCCACAGGTACGCAGTATTTT. It codes for CSVEGQGAPSAPPTGTQYF.

As concerns this clonotype: A clone one base away is much larger, so this may be a read error. This chain joins TRBV4-3 and TRBJ1-3, with a possible D match to TRBD1 (6 bases). Trimming took off 0 bases at V and 0 bases at J, with 12 bases between the two ends. Per germline, CDR1 LGHNA and CDR2 YSLEER. This CDR3 region has 17 residues. CDR3 protein: CASSQEWGRYSGNTIYF. Written as DNA, the CDR3 is TGCGCCAGCAGCCAAGAGTGGGGGCGGTACTCTGGAAACACCATATATTTT.

To note about this clonotype: This may be a read error, as it is one base from a much larger clone. Because it lacks the conserved phenylalanine or tryptophan at the end, this CDR3 is likely a read error. The chain links TRBV4-3 to TRBJ2-7; tentatively, D is TRBD2 (6 bases). The CDR3 extends over 18 amino acids. Trimming removed 0 bases at V and 2 bases at J, with 20 bases between. Germline CDR1 is LGHNA and CDR2 is YSLEER. The CDR3 nucleotides are TGCGCCAGCAGCCAAGATCGAGGAGTAGCGGAAAACCCCTACGAGCAGTACTCC. Its translation is CASSQDRGVAENPYEQYS.

In regard to this clonotype: A much larger clone lies a single base off, so this may be a read error. The chain has TRBV6-5 and TRBJ2-1; D possibly uses TRBD1 or TRBD2 (5 bases each). Germline V lookup: CDR1 MNHEY, CDR2 SVGAGI. Trimming shortened V by 9 bases and J by 14 bases, and 23 bases separated the two germline ends. The CDR3 has 13 residues. The CDR3 protein is CARSPPLRGGEFF. CDR3 in DNA: TGTGCCAGAAGCCCGCCCCTCCGGGGCGGTGAGTTCTTC.

The CDR3 DNA reads as TGCAGTGCGAGTTGGGGGGCTGAGACCCAGTACTTC. Translating gives CSASWGAETQYF. This chain uses TRBV20-1 with TRBJ2-5; D is perhaps TRBD1 or TRBD2 (6 bases each). Trimming took 6 bases from V and 5 from J, leaving 13 bases between them. CDR3 size: 12 residues. Germline V CDR1 and CDR2: DFQATT, SNEGSKA (reference sequence).

There are many counts of this clonotype. The J gene is TRBJ2-3, the V gene TRBV12-3 or TRBV12-4; 11 bases align to TRBD2. The CDR3 is 16 amino acids. After removal of 3 bases from V and 4 bases from J, the junction contained 6 bases not matched to a gene. The CDR3 region has the DNA TGTGCCAGCAGTTTGGGGAGACTAGCGGGGTCAGATACGCAGTATTTT. Encoded protein: CASSLGRLAGSDTQYF.

Concerning this clonotype itself: Here the CDR3 omits its conserved ending phenylalanine or tryptophan, so a read error is the likely source. CDR3 sequence reads: CASSQDRGYEQYL. The DNA of the CDR3 is TGCGCCAGTAGCCAAGACAGGGGCTACGAGCAGTACTTA. The chain recombines TRBV4-1 with TRBJ2-7, with 8 positions matching TRBD1. Germline V gene data show CDR1 as MGHRA and CDR2 as YSYEKL. The CDR3 is 13 residues long.